The present entry profiles one T cell receptor (beta chain) with its context. The study recruited people aged about 18 to 89 years across some 23 US areas. In assigning cohorts, the study relied on participant-reported clinical history. The V gene's germline CDR1 is SGHAT and CDR2 FQNNGV. Unmatched junction bases numbered 7, after V lost 4 bases and J lost 5 bases. This CDR3 is 15 amino acids long. The data were taken from a study of blood T cell repertoires in COVID-19. About the study: Sources were T cells, B-cell-depleted T cells, or PBMCs; the material itself was cDNA or gDNA.

Original methodology: Reference gene primer amplification gave estimated nucleated cell counts. Sequencing used immunoSEQ multiplex PCR; TCRdb keeps in-frame clones, though not all of them. V, J and clone size are those of that table, while D and trimming were read from the DNA. The data hold approximately 200,000 clones, with roughly 86% observed a single time. This chain links TRBV11-2 with TRBJ1-4, with TRBD1 identical over 7 bases. The TCR originated in a man younger than 30 with acute COVID-19. Sequencing was performed on PBMCs or T cells enriched from blood (not recorded which). In DNA, the CDR3 is TGTGCCAGCAGCTACACCCAGGGGGTCAATGAAAAACTGTTTTTT. This sequence encodes CASSYTQGVNEKLFF.